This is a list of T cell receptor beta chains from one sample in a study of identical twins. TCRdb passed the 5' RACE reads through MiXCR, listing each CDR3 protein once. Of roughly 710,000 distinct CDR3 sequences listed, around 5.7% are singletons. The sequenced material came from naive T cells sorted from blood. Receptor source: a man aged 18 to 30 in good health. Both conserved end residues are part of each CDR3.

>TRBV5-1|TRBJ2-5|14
CASNHGRERETQYF
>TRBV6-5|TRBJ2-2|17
CASSYGSWRTNTGELFF
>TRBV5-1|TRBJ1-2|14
CASSLERPVRGYTF
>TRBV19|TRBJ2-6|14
CASTSWQGANVLTF
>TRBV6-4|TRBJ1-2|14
CASSRDSAGYGYTF
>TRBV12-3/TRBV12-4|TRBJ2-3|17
CASIPGLAGLSTDTQYF
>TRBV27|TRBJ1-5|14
CASTVVTGGQPQHF
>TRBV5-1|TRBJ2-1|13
CASSYGEFNEQFF
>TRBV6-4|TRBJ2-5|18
CASSDSRCSWGHQETQYF
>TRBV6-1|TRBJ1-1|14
CASSTAGLSGEAFF
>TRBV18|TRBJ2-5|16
CASSPYTSGGQETQYF
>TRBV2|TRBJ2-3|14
CASKRRGSTDTQYF
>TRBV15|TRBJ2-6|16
CATSTRQGTGANVLTF